The rows below give T cell receptor beta chains drawn from one sample of a study of T cell responses to AZD1222 COVID-19 vaccine. Clones were sequenced by immunoSEQ multiplex PCR, and TCRdb holds only the in-frame ones, with some missing. The repertoire consists of 90,000 to 100,000 clones, with around 90% occurring once and the leading ten covering around 3.1%. This specimen consisted of peripheral blood, obtained on day 0 of AZD1222 vaccination. The receptors were gathered from an adult in good health. Both conserved end residues are part of each CDR3. The order of the fields is CDR3 protein, CDR3 DNA, J gene, D gene, clone size, V gene. The D gene is left open where the match is weak. Clone size is not always given. Where it is, it says once, few, many or a class for expanded clones.

cdr3_aa: CASSPTGFETTEAFF; cdr3_nt: TGTGCCAGCAGTCCGACAGGGTTCGAGACTACTGAAGCTTTCTTT; j_call: TRBJ1-1; d_call: TRBD1; clone_size: NA; v_call: TRBV6-5
cdr3_aa: CASSLARYGNQPQHF; cdr3_nt: TGTGCCAGCAGCTTAGCCAGGTATGGCAATCAGCCCCAGCATTTT; j_call: TRBJ1-5; d_call: NA; clone_size: once; v_call: TRBV7-2
cdr3_aa: CASSEDRGTEAFF; cdr3_nt: TGTGCCAGCTCCGAAGACAGGGGCACTGAAGCTTTCTTT; j_call: TRBJ1-1; d_call: TRBD1; clone_size: once; v_call: TRBV18
cdr3_aa: CASSLVNWNTEAFF; cdr3_nt: TGTGCCAGCAGCTTAGTCAACTGGAACACTGAAGCTTTCTTT; j_call: TRBJ1-1; d_call: NA; clone_size: NA; v_call: TRBV7-9
cdr3_aa: CASSGVNTGELFF; cdr3_nt: TGTGCCAGCAGCGGGGTAAACACCGGGGAGCTGTTTTTT; j_call: TRBJ2-2; d_call: NA; clone_size: medium-sized; v_call: TRBV5-6
cdr3_aa: CASSLDLWGGDEQFF; cdr3_nt: TGTGCCAGCAGCTTGGATTTGTGGGGAGGGGATGAGCAGTTCTTC; j_call: TRBJ2-1; d_call: TRBD2; clone_size: NA; v_call: TRBV5-1
cdr3_aa: CASSLDRGIQYF; cdr3_nt: TGTGCCAGCAGTTTAGACAGGGGAATTCAGTACTTC; j_call: TRBJ2-4; d_call: TRBD1; clone_size: NA; v_call: TRBV12-3/TRBV12-4
cdr3_aa: CASSSGYAGYTF; cdr3_nt: TGTGCCAGCAGTTCAGGCTACGCGGGCTACACCTTC; j_call: TRBJ1-2; d_call: NA; clone_size: NA; v_call: TRBV12-3/TRBV12-4
cdr3_aa: CASSGRPDTEAFF; cdr3_nt: TGTGCCAGCTCGGGCAGACCGGACACTGAAGCTTTCTTT; j_call: TRBJ1-1; d_call: NA; clone_size: NA; v_call: TRBV9
cdr3_aa: CASSEGLTHQETQYF; cdr3_nt: TGTGCCAGCAGTGAGGGACTTACCCACCAAGAGACCCAGTACTTC; j_call: TRBJ2-5; d_call: NA; clone_size: NA; v_call: TRBV2
cdr3_aa: CATSDFSTNYGYTF; cdr3_nt: TGTGCCACCAGTGATTTTTCTACTAACTATGGCTACACCTTC; j_call: TRBJ1-2; d_call: NA; clone_size: NA; v_call: TRBV24-1
cdr3_aa: CASRVEGYEAFF; cdr3_nt: TGTGCCAGCAGGGTGGAGGGGTATGAAGCTTTCTTT; j_call: TRBJ1-1; d_call: NA; clone_size: NA; v_call: TRBV27
cdr3_aa: CASRTGSNEKLFF; cdr3_nt: TGTGCCAGCAGAACAGGGTCGAACGAAAAACTGTTTTTT; j_call: TRBJ1-4; d_call: NA; clone_size: NA; v_call: TRBV6-5
cdr3_aa: CASSSTGEVSYNEQFF; cdr3_nt: TGTGCCAGCAGCTCGACAGGGGAGGTTTCCTACAATGAGCAGTTCTTC; j_call: TRBJ2-1; d_call: TRBD1; clone_size: few; v_call: TRBV11-2
cdr3_aa: CATSAPTYGYTF; cdr3_nt: TGTGCCACCAGTGCACCTACCTATGGCTACACCTTC; j_call: TRBJ1-2; d_call: NA; clone_size: once; v_call: TRBV24-1
cdr3_aa: CASSNGPILTEQYF; cdr3_nt: TGTGCCAGCAGCAACGGACCGATCCTTACGGAGCAGTACTTC; j_call: TRBJ2-7; d_call: NA; clone_size: few; v_call: TRBV7-6
cdr3_aa: CASSPQKGSNQPQHF; cdr3_nt: TGTGCCAGCTCACCCCAAAAGGGTAGCAATCAGCCCCAGCATTTT; j_call: TRBJ1-5; d_call: NA; clone_size: NA; v_call: TRBV18
cdr3_aa: CASSRAGTRISGELFF; cdr3_nt: TGTGCCAGTAGTCGGGCCGGGACACGGATCTCCGGGGAGCTGTTTTTT; j_call: TRBJ2-2; d_call: NA; clone_size: NA; v_call: TRBV19
cdr3_aa: CARSSYRGQGYTF; cdr3_nt: TGTGCCAGAAGCTCCTACAGGGGGCAGGGCTACACCTTC; j_call: TRBJ1-2; d_call: TRBD1; clone_size: NA; v_call: TRBV5-3
cdr3_aa: CASSSQRGGPAETQYF; cdr3_nt: TGTGCCAGCAGCTCCCAGCGGGGGGGCCCGGCAGAGACCCAGTACTTC; j_call: TRBJ2-5; d_call: TRBD2; clone_size: NA; v_call: TRBV5-4